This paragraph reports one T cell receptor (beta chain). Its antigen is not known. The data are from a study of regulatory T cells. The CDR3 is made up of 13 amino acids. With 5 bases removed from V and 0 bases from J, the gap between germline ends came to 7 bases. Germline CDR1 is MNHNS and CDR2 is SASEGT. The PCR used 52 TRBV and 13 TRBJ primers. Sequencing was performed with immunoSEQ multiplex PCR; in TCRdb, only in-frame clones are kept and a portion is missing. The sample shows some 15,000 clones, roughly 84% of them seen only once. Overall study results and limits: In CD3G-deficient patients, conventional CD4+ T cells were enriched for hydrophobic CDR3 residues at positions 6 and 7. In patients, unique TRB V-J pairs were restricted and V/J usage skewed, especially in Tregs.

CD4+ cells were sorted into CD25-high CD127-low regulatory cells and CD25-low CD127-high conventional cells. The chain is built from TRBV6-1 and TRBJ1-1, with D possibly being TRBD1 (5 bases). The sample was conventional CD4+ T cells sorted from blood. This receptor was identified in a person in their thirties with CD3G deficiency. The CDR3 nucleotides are TGTGCCAGCAGTAAAGGGGTGAACACTGAAGCTTTCTTT. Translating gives CASSKGVNTEAFF.